The 7 T cell receptor beta chains presented below share a single source sample, sequenced in a study of graft-versus-host responses after intestinal transplantation. Sequencing was performed with immunoSEQ multiplex PCR; in TCRdb, only in-frame clones are kept and a portion is missing. The sample comprises some 39,000 clones, over 85% of which are singletons, and 3.6% rests with the top ten. Sequenced here: PBMCs, sampled 700 to 750 days after intestinal transplantation. All receptors derive from a human patient who received an intestinal transplant, so some T cells may come from the graft donor.

The rearrangement links TRBV2 to TRBJ1-1; D not resolved. V was cut by 4 bases and J by 5 bases, with 11 bases left in between. Germline V gene sequence: CDR1 SNHLY, CDR2 FYNNEI. The CDR3 runs 13 residues. CDR3 in DNA: TGTGCCAGCAGTGGGACCTTAAAAACTGAAGCTTTCTTT. This gives the protein CASSGTLKTEAFF. The full variable domain, in which reference TRBV2 and TRBJ1-1 provide the parts outside the CDR3, is EPEVTQTPSHQVTQMGQEVILRCVPISNHLYFYWYRQILGQKVEFLVSFYNNEISEKSEIFDDQFSVERPDGSNFTLKIRSTKLEDSAMYFCASSGTLKTEAFFGQGTRLTVV.

The count of this clone is one. The V and J genes are TRBV6-1 and TRBJ1-2; TRBD1 matches at 7 bases. CDR3 length equals 15 residues. V gave up 4 bases and J gave up 4 bases; unmatched junction bases: 9. CDR1 is MNHNS, CDR2 SASEGT, per germline. The CDR3 region is CASSGGQPPLYGYTF. In nucleotides, the CDR3 is TGTGCCAGCAGTGGGGGACAGCCCCCTCTCTATGGCTACACCTTC.

V and J are TRBV5-6 and TRBJ2-7, with 7 bases matching TRBD1. This CDR3 comprises 13 residues. J was trimmed by 2 bases and V by 4 bases; bases with no gene match: 3. Per germline, CDR1 SGHDT and CDR2 YYEEEE. CDR3: CASSLDRTYEQYF. CDR3 nucleotides: TGTGCCAGCAGCCTGGACAGGACCTACGAGCAGTACTTC.

The CDR3 sequence is CASSYRRLTINEQYF. CDR3 coding DNA: TGTGCCAGCAGCTACAGAAGGCTAACTATCAACGAGCAGTACTTC. This chain joins TRBV6-6 and TRBJ2-7, with D unresolved. Trimming stripped 6 bases from V and 5 bases from J, with 20 bases between. The CDR3 extends over 15 amino acids. The germline CDR1 and CDR2 sequences are MNHNY and SVGAGI (reference sequence).

The chain joins TRBV13 to TRBJ1-6; maybe TRBD1 (5 bases). The germline V and J ends were trimmed by 6 bases and 7 bases, with 22 bases remaining between them. From germline, CDR1 is PRHDT and CDR2 FYEKMQ (reference sequence). This CDR3 spans 17 amino acids. CDR3 nucleotides: TGTGCCAGCAGTGAGGCGGGTTGGGGCACGGAGAATTCACCCCTCCACTTT. Its protein is CASSEAGWGTENSPLHF.

The rearrangement links TRBV7-9 to TRBJ2-5; either TRBD1 or TRBD2 may supply D (5 bases each). V lost 0 bases and J lost 1, with 9 bases in between. The CDR3 spans 15 residues. From germline, CDR1 is SEHNR and CDR2 FQNEAQ (reference sequence). Here the CDR3 DNA reads TGTGCCAGCAGCTTAGCGACGGGGCTCCAAGAGACCCAGTACTTC. It encodes CASSLATGLQETQYF.

V and J are TRBV7-9 and TRBJ2-7; D possibly corresponds to TRBD2 (6 bases). CDR1 is SEHNR, CDR2 FQNEAQ, per germline (reference sequence). The CDR3 spans 15 residues. The V and J ends lost 5 bases and 2 bases respectively, with 16 bases between them. CDR3 amino acids: CASSPPPDYPYEQYF. CDR3 sequence (DNA): TGTGCCAGCAGCCCCCCCCCGGACTATCCCTACGAGCAGTACTTC.